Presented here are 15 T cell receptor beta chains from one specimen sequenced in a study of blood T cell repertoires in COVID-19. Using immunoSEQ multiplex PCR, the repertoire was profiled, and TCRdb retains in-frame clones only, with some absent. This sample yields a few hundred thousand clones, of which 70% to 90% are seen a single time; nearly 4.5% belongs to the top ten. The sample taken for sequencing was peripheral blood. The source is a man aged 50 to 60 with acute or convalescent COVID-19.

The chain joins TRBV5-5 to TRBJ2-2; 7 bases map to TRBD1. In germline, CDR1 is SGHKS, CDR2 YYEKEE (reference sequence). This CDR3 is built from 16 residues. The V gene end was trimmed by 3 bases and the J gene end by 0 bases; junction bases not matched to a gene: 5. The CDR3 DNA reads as TGTGCCAGCAGCTGGGACAGCAAAGCGAACACCGGGGAGCTGTTTTTT. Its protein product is CASSWDSKANTGELFF.

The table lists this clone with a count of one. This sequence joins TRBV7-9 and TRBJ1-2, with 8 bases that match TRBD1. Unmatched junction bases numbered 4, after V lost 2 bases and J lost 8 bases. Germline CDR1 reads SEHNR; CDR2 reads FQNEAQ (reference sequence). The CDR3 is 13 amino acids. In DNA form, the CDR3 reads TGTGCCAGCAGCTTATCAGGGGGCAGCGGCTACACCTTC. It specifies CASSLSGGSGYTF. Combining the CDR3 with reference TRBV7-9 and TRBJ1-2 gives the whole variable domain DTGVSQNPRHKITKRGQNVTFRCDPISEHNRLYWYRQTLGQGPEFLTYFQNEAQLEKSRLLSDRFSAERPKGSFSTLEIQRTEQGDSAMYLCASSLSGGSGYTFGSGTRLTVV.

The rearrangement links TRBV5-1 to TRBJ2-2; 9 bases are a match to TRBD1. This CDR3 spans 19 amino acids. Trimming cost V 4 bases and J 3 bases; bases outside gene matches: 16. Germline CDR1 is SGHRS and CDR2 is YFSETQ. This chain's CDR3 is CASSRSGTGNQVHTGELFF. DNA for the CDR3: TGCGCCAGCAGCCGAAGCGGGACAGGGAATCAGGTTCACACCGGGGAGCTGTTTTTT.

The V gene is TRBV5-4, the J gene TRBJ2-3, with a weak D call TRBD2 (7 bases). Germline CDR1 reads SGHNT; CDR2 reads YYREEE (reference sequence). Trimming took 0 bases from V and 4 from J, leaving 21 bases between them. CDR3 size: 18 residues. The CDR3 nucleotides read TGTGCCAGCAGCTTGGGGGGAGGGCAGGGGAGTCGCGCAGATACGCAGTATTTT. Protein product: CASSLGGGQGSRADTQYF.

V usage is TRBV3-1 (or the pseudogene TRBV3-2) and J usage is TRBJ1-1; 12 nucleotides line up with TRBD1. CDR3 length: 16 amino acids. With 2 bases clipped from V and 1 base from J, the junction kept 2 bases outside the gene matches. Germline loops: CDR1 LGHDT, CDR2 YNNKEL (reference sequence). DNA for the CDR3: TGTGCCAGCAGCCAATGGGACAGGGGGCAGAACACTGAAGCTTTCTTT. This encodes CASSQWDRGQNTEAFF.

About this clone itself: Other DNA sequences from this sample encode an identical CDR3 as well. The CDR3 spells CASSLGTGGGETQYF. The CDR3 nucleotides are TGTGCCAGCAGCTTGGGGACAGGGGGCGGTGAGACCCAGTACTTC. The gene calls are TRBV7-3 and TRBJ2-5; TRBD1 agrees at 12 bases. The germline V gene has CDR1 SGHTA and CDR2 FQGTGA. With V trimmed by 3 bases and J by 5 bases, 4 bases remained unmatched. This CDR3 is 15 amino acids long.

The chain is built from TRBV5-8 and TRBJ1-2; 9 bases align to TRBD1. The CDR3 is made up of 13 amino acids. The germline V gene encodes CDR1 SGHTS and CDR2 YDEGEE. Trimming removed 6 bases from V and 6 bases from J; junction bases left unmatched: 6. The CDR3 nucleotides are TGTGCCAGCACCCTGAGGGACAGGGATGGCTACACCTTC. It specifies CASTLRDRDGYTF.

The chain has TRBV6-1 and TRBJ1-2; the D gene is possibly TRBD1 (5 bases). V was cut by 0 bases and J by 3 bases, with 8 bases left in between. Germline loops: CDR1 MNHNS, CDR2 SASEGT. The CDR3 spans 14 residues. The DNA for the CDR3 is TGTGCCAGCAGTGAAGCCGGCAGGGACTATGGCTACACCTTC. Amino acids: CASSEAGRDYGYTF.

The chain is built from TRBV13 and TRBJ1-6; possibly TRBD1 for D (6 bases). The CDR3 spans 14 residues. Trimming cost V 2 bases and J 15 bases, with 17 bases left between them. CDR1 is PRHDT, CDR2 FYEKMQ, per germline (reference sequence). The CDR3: CASSLSQGFRILHF. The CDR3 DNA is TGTGCCAGCAGCTTAAGTCAGGGGTTCAGGATCCTCCACTTT.

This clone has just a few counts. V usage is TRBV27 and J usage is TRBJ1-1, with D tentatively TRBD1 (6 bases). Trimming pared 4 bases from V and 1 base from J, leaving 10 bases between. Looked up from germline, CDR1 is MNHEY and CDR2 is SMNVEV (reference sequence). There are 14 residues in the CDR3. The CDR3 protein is CASSSQGGNTEAFF. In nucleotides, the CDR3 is TGTGCCAGCAGTTCACAGGGCGGGAACACTGAAGCTTTCTTT.

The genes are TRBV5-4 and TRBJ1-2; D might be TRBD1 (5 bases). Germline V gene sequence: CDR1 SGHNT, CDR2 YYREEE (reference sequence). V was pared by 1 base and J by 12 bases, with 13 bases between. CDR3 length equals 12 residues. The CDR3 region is CASSLSGTSNTF. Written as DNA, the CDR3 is TGTGCCAGCAGCTTGAGTGGGACTAGTAACACCTTC.

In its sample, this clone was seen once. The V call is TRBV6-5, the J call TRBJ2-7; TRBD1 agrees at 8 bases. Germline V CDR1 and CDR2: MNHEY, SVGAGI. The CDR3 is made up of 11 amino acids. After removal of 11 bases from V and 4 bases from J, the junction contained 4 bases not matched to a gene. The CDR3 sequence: CASRQGYEQYF. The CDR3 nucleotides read TGTGCCTCTCGACAGGGGTACGAGCAGTACTTC.

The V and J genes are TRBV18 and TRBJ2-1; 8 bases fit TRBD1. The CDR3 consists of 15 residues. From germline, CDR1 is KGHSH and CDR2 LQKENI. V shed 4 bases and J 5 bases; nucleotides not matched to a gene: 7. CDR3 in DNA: TGTGCCAGCTCACTTCGGACAGGGATCAACAATGAGCAGTTCTTC. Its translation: CASSLRTGINNEQFF. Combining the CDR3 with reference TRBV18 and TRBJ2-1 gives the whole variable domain NAGVMQNPRHLVRRRGQEARLRCSPMKGHSHVYWYRQLPEEGLKFMVYLQKENIIDESGMPKERFSAEFPKEGPSILRIQQVVRGDSAAYFCASSLRTGINNEQFFGPGTRLTVL.

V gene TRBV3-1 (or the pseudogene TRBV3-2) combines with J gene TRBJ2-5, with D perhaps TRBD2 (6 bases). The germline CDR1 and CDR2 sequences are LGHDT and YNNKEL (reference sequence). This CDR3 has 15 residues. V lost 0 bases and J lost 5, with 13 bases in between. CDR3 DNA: TGTGCCAGCAGCCAAGATTTCGTGGGGGGTGAGACCCAGTACTTC. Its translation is CASSQDFVGGETQYF.

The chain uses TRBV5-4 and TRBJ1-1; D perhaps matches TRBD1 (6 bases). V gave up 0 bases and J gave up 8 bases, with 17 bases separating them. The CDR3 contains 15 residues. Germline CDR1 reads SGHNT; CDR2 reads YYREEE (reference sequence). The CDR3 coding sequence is TGTGCCAGCAGCTTGGCCCAGGGGAAGTTTGGGGAAGCTTTCTTT. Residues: CASSLAQGKFGEAFF.